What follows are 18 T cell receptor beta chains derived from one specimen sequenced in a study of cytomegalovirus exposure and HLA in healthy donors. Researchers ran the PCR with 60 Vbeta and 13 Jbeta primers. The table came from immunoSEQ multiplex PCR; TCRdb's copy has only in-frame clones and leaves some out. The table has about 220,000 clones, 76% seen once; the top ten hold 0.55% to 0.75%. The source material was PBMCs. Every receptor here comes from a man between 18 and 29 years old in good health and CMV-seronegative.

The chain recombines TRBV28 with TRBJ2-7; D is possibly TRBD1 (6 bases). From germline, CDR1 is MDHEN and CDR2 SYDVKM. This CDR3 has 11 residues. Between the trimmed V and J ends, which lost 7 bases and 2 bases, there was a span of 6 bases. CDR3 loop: CASKGAYEQYF. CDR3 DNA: TGTGCCAGCAAGGGGGCCTACGAGCAGTACTTC.

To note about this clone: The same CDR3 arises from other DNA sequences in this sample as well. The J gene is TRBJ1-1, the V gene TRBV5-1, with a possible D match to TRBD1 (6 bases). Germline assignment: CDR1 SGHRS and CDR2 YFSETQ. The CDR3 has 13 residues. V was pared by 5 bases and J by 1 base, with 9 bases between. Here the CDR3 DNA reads TGCGCCAGCAGTTCACAGGGGAACACTGAAGCTTTCTTT. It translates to CASSSQGNTEAFF.

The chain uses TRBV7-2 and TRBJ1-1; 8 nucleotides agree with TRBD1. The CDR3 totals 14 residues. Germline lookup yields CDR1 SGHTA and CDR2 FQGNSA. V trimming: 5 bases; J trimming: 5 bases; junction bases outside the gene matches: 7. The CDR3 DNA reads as TGTGCCAGCAGCAGAGACAGGGGATCGACTGAAGCTTTCTTT. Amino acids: CASSRDRGSTEAFF.

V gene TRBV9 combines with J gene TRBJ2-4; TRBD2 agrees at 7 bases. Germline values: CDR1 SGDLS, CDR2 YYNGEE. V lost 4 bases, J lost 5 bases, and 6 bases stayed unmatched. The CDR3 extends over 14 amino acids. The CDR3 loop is CASSHATSQNIQYF. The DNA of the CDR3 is TGTGCCAGCAGCCACGCGACTAGCCAAAACATTCAGTACTTC.

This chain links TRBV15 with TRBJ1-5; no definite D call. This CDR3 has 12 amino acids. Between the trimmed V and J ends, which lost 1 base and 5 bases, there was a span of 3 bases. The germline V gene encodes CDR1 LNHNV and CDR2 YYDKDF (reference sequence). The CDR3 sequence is CATSRVDQPQHF. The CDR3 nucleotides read TGTGCCACCAGCAGAGTCGATCAGCCCCAGCATTTT.

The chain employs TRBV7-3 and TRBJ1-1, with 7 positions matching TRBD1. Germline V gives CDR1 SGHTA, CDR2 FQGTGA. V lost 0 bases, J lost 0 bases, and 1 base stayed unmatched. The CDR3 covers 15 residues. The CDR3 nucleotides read TGTGCCAGCAGCTTAACAGGGGGCATGAACACTGAAGCTTTCTTT. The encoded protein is CASSLTGGMNTEAFF.

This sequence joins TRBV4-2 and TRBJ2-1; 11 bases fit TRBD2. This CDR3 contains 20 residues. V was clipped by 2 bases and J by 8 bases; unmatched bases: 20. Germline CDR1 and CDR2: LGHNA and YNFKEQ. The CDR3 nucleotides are TGTGCCAGCAGCCAAAAGATCCCTATGTACACTAGCGGGAGAGAGGATGAGCAGTTCTTC. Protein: CASSQKIPMYTSGREDEQFF.

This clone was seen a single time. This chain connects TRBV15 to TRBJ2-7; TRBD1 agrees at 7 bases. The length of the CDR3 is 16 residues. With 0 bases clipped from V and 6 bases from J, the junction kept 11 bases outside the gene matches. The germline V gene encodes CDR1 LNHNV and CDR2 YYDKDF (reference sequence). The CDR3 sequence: CATSRDLSTGPSEQYF. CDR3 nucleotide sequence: TGTGCCACCAGCAGAGACCTCTCGACAGGGCCCAGCGAGCAGTACTTC.

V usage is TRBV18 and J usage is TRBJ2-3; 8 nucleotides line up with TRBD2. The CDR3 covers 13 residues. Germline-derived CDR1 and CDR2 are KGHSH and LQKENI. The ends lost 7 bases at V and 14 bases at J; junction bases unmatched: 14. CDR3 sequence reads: CASLQGRTSLRYF. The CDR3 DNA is TGTGCCAGCTTGCAGGGTCGGACTAGCCTAAGGTATTTT. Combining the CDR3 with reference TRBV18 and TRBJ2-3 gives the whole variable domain NAGVMQNPRHLVRRRGQEARLRCSPMKGHSHVYWYRQLPEEGLKFMVYLQKENIIDESGMPKERFSAEFPKEGPSILRIQQVVRGDSAAYFCASLQGRTSLRYFGPGTRLTVL.

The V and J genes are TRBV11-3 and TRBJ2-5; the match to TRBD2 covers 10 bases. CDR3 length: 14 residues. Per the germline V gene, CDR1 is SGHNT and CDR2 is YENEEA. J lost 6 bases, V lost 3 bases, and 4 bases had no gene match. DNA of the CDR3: TGTGCCAGCAGCTTGAGCGGGAGGGCCCAGACCCAGTACTTC. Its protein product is CASSLSGRAQTQYF.

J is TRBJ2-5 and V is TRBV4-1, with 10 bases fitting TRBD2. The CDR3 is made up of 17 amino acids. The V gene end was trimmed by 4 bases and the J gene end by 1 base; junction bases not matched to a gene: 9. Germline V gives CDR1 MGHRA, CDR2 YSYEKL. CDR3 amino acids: CASSPGASGRAQETQYF. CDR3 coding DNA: TGCGCCAGCAGCCCAGGGGCCAGCGGGAGGGCCCAAGAGACCCAGTACTTC.

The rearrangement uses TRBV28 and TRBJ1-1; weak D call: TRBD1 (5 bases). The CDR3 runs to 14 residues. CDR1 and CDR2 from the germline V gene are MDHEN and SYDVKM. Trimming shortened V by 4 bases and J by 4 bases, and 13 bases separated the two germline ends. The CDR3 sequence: CASSSTGGGTEAFF. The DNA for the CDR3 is TGTGCCAGCAGTTCTACAGGCGGCGGCACTGAAGCTTTCTTT.

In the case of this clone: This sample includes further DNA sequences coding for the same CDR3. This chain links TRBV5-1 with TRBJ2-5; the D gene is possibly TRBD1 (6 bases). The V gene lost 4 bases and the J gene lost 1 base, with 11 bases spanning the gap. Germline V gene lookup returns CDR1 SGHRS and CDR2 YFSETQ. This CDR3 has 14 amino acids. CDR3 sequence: CASSLGQTQETQYF. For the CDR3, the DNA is TGCGCCAGCAGCCTAGGACAGACCCAAGAGACCCAGTACTTC.

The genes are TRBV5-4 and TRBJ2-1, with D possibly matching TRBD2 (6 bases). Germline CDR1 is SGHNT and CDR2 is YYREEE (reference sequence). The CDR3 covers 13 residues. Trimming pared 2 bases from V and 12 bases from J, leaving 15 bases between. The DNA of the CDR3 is TGTGCCAGCAGCTTCCGGGACTCGGGGAGGCAGTTCTTC. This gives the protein CASSFRDSGRQFF.

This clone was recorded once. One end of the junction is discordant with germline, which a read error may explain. For the CDR3, the DNA is TGTTCCAGCAGCTTAGGCCTAATCGACGAGCAGTACTTC. This sequence encodes CSSSLGLIDEQYF. The chain combines TRBV7-9 with TRBJ2-7; no clear D gene. The CDR3 runs to 13 residues. Germline lookup yields CDR1 SEHNR and CDR2 FQNEAQ (reference sequence). Full variable domain (rest looked up from reference TRBV7-9 and TRBJ2-7): DTGVSQNPRHKITKRGQNVTFRCDPISEHNRLYWYRQTLGQGPEFLTYFQNEAQLEKSRLLSDRFSAERPKGSFSTLEIQRTEQGDSAMYLCSSSLGLIDEQYFGPGTRLTVT.

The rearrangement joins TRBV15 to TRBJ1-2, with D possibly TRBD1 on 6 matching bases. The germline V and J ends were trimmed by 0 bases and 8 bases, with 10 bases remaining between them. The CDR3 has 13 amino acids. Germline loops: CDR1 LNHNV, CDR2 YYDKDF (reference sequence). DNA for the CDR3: TGTGCCACCAGCAGAGATCTTACAGGGGGCTACACCTTC. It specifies CATSRDLTGGYTF. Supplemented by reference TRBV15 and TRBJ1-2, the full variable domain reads DAMVIQNPRYQVTQFGKPVTLSCSQTLNHNVMYWYQQKSSQAPKLLFHYYDKDFNNEADTPDNFQSRRPNTSFCFLDIRSPGLGDTAMYLCATSRDLTGGYTFGSGTRLTVV.

CDR3 amino acids: CASSGGQSNQPQHF. CDR3 coding DNA: TGTGCCAGCAGTGGAGGACAAAGCAATCAGCCCCAGCATTTT. V and J are TRBV6-1 and TRBJ1-5, with TRBD1 as a possible D gene (5 bases). V was trimmed by 4 bases and J by 1 base, leaving 8 bases between them. The CDR3 is made up of 14 amino acids. CDR1 and CDR2 (germline): MNHNS, SASEGT.

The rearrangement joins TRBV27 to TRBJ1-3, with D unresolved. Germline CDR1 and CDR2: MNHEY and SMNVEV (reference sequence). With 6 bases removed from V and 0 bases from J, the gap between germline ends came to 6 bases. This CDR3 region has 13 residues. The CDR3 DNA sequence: TGTGCCAGCAGGGAGTACTCTGGAAACACCATATATTTT. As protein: CASREYSGNTIYF.